Presented here are 25 T cell receptor beta chains from one specimen sequenced in a study of human T cells and chemical hapten exposure. Specified time point: patch test 2, 6 weeks after DPC sensitization. Treatment defined: therapeutic diphenylcyclopropenone sensitization with weekly scalp DPC. TCRdb re-called the RACE reads through MiXCR, storing one row per CDR3 protein. The sample lists some 350,000 distinct CDR3 sequences, roughly 6.3% occurring once. Sequenced material: whole blood, taken in connection with sensitization to the hapten diphenylcyclopropenone (DPC). These receptors were collected from a woman aged 18-29 years with alopecia areata. Some clones in this sample may be carry-over from other donors' samples.

V gene TRBV12-3 or TRBV12-4 combines with J gene TRBJ2-2; tentative D call: TRBD1 (5 bases). There are 13 residues in the CDR3. Trimming removed 5 bases at V and 6 bases at J, with 10 bases between. The CDR3 DNA is TGTGCCAGCAGTCCAGGGCTGTCCGGGGAGCTGTTTTTT. Residues: CASSPGLSGELFF.

J is TRBJ1-2 and V is TRBV5-5; 7 bases are a match to TRBD1. Trimming at V came to 5 bases and at J to 0 bases, leaving 7 bases not matched to a gene. Per germline, CDR1 SGHKS and CDR2 YYEKEE (reference sequence). This CDR3 has 15 residues. DNA of the CDR3: TGTGCCAGCAGAGCTATGACAGGGTCTAACTATGGCTACACCTTC. Its translation is CASRAMTGSNYGYTF.

A few counts support this clonotype. At one end the junction does not follow the germline gene, possibly because of a read error. The CDR3 here is CAWLGDNSGELFF. CDR3 DNA sequence: TGTGCCTGGCTAGGGGACAACAGCGGGGAGCTGTTTTTT. The chain has TRBV10-3 and TRBJ2-2, with a tentative D call TRBD1 (6 bases). CDR1 ENHRY and CDR2 SYGVKD come from the germline V gene. This CDR3 is 13 amino acids long.

This clonotype has more than one count but fewer than ten. The V gene is TRBV5-6, the J gene TRBJ1-1; D gene unclear. This CDR3 contains 15 residues. V gave up 4 bases and J gave up 1 base, with 14 bases separating them. The germline V gene has CDR1 SGHDT and CDR2 YYEEEE. In DNA form, the CDR3 reads TGTGCCAGCAGCCTGGACGGCCTTGGGAACACTGAAGCTTTCTTT. This translates into CASSLDGLGNTEAFF.

This clonotype came up a few times. V is TRBV5-6 and J is TRBJ2-4; the D is unclear. Between the trimmed V and J ends, which lost 2 bases and 7 bases, there was a span of 16 bases. The germline V gene encodes CDR1 SGHDT and CDR2 YYEEEE. The CDR3 length is 15 residues. The DNA of the CDR3 is TGTGCCAGCAGCTTCTTAACTGGGTTTGGGAACATTCAGTACTTC. Protein product: CASSFLTGFGNIQYF.

The chain employs TRBV7-9 and TRBJ2-1; D unresolved. Trimming left V 5 bases short and J 6 bases short, with 8 bases between. The CDR3 contains 12 residues. Germline loops: CDR1 SEHNR, CDR2 FQNEAQ (reference sequence). CDR3 sequence reads: CASSPWSNEQFF. In DNA, the CDR3 is TGTGCCAGCAGCCCTTGGTCCAATGAGCAGTTCTTC.

This clonotype has just a few counts. CDR3 sequence: CAISATGGDQPQHF. Here the CDR3 DNA reads TGTGCCATCAGTGCCACAGGGGGGGATCAGCCCCAGCATTTT. The rearrangement uses TRBV10-3 and TRBJ1-5; 8 bases fit TRBD1. CDR3 length equals 14 residues. Losses at the gene ends were 4 bases for V and 5 bases for J; bases not matched to a gene: 4. CDR1 is ENHRY and CDR2 is SYGVKD in the germline V gene.

This clonotype occurred a few times. The chain carries TRBV10-3 and TRBJ2-7; 9 nucleotides match TRBD1. There are 14 residues in the CDR3. The trim removed 6 bases at V and 3 bases at J, leaving 6 bases unmatched. Germline loops: CDR1 ENHRY, CDR2 SYGVKD. The CDR3 nucleotides are TGTGCCATCAGCTCGGACAGGGGCTTCTACGAGCAGTACTTC. This gives the protein CAISSDRGFYEQYF.

The chain employs TRBV28 and TRBJ1-4; 10 bases align to TRBD1. CDR3 length: 15 amino acids. Trimming cost V 6 bases and J 5 bases; bases outside gene matches: 6. Germline loops: CDR1 MDHEN, CDR2 SYDVKM. The CDR3 DNA reads TGTGCCAGCAGAGTAGGGACAGGGGAAAATGAAAAACTGTTTTTT. Protein sequence: CASRVGTGENEKLFF.

There are a few counts of this clonotype. This chain joins TRBV3-1 and TRBJ1-1; D not resolved. The CDR3 sequence is 13 residues long. In germline, CDR1 is LGHDT, CDR2 YNNKEL (reference sequence). The ends were cut back, 3 bases at V and 5 bases at J, with 10 bases in the middle. CDR3 in amino acids: CASSHARETEAFF. The CDR3, as DNA: TGTGCCAGCAGCCACGCTAGGGAAACTGAAGCTTTCTTT.

This clonotype has ten or more counts. This chain uses TRBV7-6 with TRBJ1-6; perhaps TRBD1 as D (5 bases). CDR1 and CDR2 (germline): SGHVS, FNYEAQ. Trimming stripped 1 base from V and 7 bases from J, with 8 bases between. This CDR3 spans 14 amino acids. The CDR3 loop is CASSLGAGNSPLHF. DNA of the CDR3: TGTGCCAGCAGCTTAGGGGCAGGGAATTCACCCCTCCACTTT.

V gene TRBV3-1 combines with J gene TRBJ2-5; 7 positions match TRBD1. The germline gives CDR1 LGHDT, CDR2 YNNKEL (reference sequence). With 0 bases clipped from V and 3 bases from J, the junction kept 4 bases outside the gene matches. The CDR3 consists of 15 residues. In DNA, the CDR3 is TGTGCCAGCAGCCAAGATTTCGACAGGGAAGAGACCCAGTACTTC. Translated, it gives CASSQDFDREETQYF.

The chain is built from TRBV6-2 or TRBV6-3 and TRBJ2-7; possibly TRBD1 or TRBD2 for D (6 bases each). Germline V gene data show CDR1 as MNHEY and CDR2 as SVGEGT. The CDR3 sequence is 16 residues long. The V end lost 6 bases, the J end lost 2 bases, and 20 bases lay between the germline ends. The CDR3 nucleotides read TGTGCCAGCAGCCTTCCCGGGGGCCATCGGACCTACGAGCAGTACTTC. Protein product: CASSLPGGHRTYEQYF.

This clonotype was recorded a few times. The chain joins TRBV7-9 to TRBJ1-1; D not certain. Germline CDR1 and CDR2: SEHNR and FQNEAQ (reference sequence). The CDR3 extends over 17 amino acids. V was pared by 1 base and J by 6 bases, with 21 bases between. As DNA, the CDR3 is TGTGCCAGCAGCTTAGATTTTGCCCATCCCAAGTATCCTGAAGCTTTCTTT. Protein sequence: CASSLDFAHPKYPEAFF.

With respect to this clonotype: A much larger clone sits a single nucleotide away, making a read error possible. The chain employs TRBV10-2 and TRBJ1-2; D is unclear. Per the germline V gene, CDR1 is WSHSY and CDR2 is SAAADI. The CDR3 is 14 residues long. This CDR3 reads CASSMVGTNFGYTF. The CDR3 region has the DNA TGCGCCAGCAGTATGGTGGGAACTAACTTTGGCTACACCTTC.

This chain connects TRBV12-3 or TRBV12-4 to TRBJ1-1; 7 bases agree with TRBD1. This CDR3 comprises 13 residues. V was pared by 3 bases and J by 4 bases, with 2 bases of the junction left unmatched. This chain's CDR3 is CASSFGDSTEAFF. CDR3 sequence (DNA): TGTGCCAGCAGTTTTGGGGACAGCACTGAAGCTTTCTTT.

In its sample, this clonotype was seen a few times. This sequence joins TRBV4-3 and TRBJ2-3; TRBD2 matches 11 bases. V lost 0 bases to trimming and J lost 0 bases; unmatched junction nucleotides: 11. The CDR3 is made up of 20 amino acids. Germline V gene sequence: CDR1 LGHNA, CDR2 YSLEER. The DNA of the CDR3 is TGCGCCAGCAGCCAAGATCTAGGAGCTAGCGGGGGGCCTAGCACAGATACGCAGTATTTT. Amino acid sequence: CASSQDLGASGGPSTDTQYF.

This clonotype turned up a few times. This chain connects TRBV4-2 to TRBJ2-3, with TRBD1 matching 9 bases. Germline V CDR1 and CDR2: LGHNA, YNFKEQ. The length of the CDR3 is 15 residues. J was trimmed by 5 bases and V by 0 bases; bases with no gene match: 3. CDR3 sequence (DNA): TGTGCCAGCAGCCAAGATGGGACAGGGATAGATACGCAGTATTTT. Translation: CASSQDGTGIDTQYF.

This clonotype has only a few counts. V gene TRBV7-2 combines with J gene TRBJ1-4, with 9 bases aligning to TRBD1. V was pared by 1 base and J by 7 bases, with 4 bases of the junction left unmatched. Germline lookup yields CDR1 SGHTA and CDR2 FQGNSA. CDR3 length equals 15 residues. CDR3 DNA sequence: TGTGCCAGCAGCTTAGACGGGACAGGGAGTGAAAAACTGTTTTTT. Its protein is CASSLDGTGSEKLFF. The full variable domain, in which reference TRBV7-2 and TRBJ1-4 provide the parts outside the CDR3, is GAGVSQSPSNKVTEKGKDVELRCDPISGHTALYWYRQSLGQGLEFLIYFQGNSAPDKSGLPSDRFSAERTGGSVSTLTIQRTQQEDSAVYLCASSLDGTGSEKLFFGSGTQLSVL.

The genes are TRBV7-9 and TRBJ1-1; a possible D gene is TRBD1 (5 bases). Trimming left V 2 bases short and J 2 bases short, with 12 bases between. This CDR3 is 15 amino acids long. Germline V CDR1 and CDR2: SEHNR, FQNEAQ (reference sequence). CDR3 nucleotide sequence: TGTGCCAGCAGCTTACCCCGACAGCTAAACACTGAAGCTTTCTTT. This sequence encodes CASSLPRQLNTEAFF.

This clonotype appeared many times. The chain is built from TRBV2 and TRBJ1-1; D remains unclear. This CDR3 is built from 13 residues. V was shortened by 4 bases and J by 0 bases, with 6 bases between the two germline ends. CDR1 is SNHLY, CDR2 FYNNEI, per germline. This chain's CDR3 is CASSVNVNTEAFF. In DNA, the CDR3 is TGTGCCAGCAGTGTCAACGTGAACACTGAAGCTTTCTTT.

The V and J genes are TRBV27 and TRBJ2-2; 7 bases are a match to TRBD1. Germline-derived CDR1 and CDR2 are MNHEY and SMNVEV (reference sequence). V shed 6 bases, J shed 6 bases, and the junction held 10 bases outside the gene matches. This CDR3 is built from 15 residues. The CDR3 region is CASSTVRGKAGELFF. CDR3 DNA sequence: TGTGCCAGCAGCACGGTCAGGGGGAAAGCCGGGGAGCTGTTTTTT.

The CDR3 region has the DNA TGTGCTAGTGGTTTCCCCCTGGGGGAGAGCTCCTACAATGAGCAGTTCTTC. Its protein product is CASGFPLGESSYNEQFF. V is TRBV12-5 and J is TRBJ2-1, with D perhaps assigned TRBD1 or TRBD2 (5 bases each). Germline assignment: CDR1 LGHNT and CDR2 FRNRAP. The length of the CDR3 is 17 residues. The V gene lost 3 bases and the J gene lost 0 bases, with 15 bases spanning the gap.

This chain links TRBV6-5 with TRBJ2-3, with TRBD1 matching over 7 bases. Germline CDR1 reads MNHEY; CDR2 reads SVGAGI. Trimming took 7 bases from V and 4 from J; bases not matched to a gene: 11. This CDR3 has 15 amino acids. The chain's CDR3 is CASKMTGNTPDTQYF. The DNA of the CDR3 is TGTGCCAGCAAAATGACAGGGAACACCCCAGATACGCAGTATTTT.

CDR3 in DNA: TGTGCCAGCAGCCGAGACCCGGCCGTAGGACTAGCGGGGGAGACCCAGTACTTC. It is translated as CASSRDPAVGLAGETQYF. The chain is built from TRBV3-1 and TRBJ2-5; the match to TRBD2 covers 12 bases. CDR1 is LGHDT, CDR2 YNNKEL, per germline (reference sequence). This CDR3 comprises 18 residues. V gave up 4 bases and J gave up 5 bases; unmatched junction bases: 14.